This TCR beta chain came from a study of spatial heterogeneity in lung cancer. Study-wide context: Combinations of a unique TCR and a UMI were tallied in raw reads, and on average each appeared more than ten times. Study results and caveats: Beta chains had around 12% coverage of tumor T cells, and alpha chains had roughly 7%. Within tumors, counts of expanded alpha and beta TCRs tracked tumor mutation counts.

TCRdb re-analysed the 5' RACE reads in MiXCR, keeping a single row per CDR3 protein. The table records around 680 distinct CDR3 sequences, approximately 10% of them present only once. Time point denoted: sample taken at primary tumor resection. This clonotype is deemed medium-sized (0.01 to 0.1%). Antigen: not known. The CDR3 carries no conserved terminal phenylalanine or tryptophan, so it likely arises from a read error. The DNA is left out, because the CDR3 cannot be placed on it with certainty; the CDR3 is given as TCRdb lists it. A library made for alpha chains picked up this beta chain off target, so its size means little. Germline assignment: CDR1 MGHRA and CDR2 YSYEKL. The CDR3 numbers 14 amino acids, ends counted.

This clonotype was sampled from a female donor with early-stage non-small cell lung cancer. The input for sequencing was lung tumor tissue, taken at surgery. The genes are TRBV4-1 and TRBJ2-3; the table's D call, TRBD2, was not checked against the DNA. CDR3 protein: CASSQGGAGGGTDI.